This T cell receptor beta chain was identified in a study of CD8+ T cells in alopecia areata. V was pared by 5 bases and J by 3 bases, with 11 bases between. Germline lookup yields CDR1 LNHDA and CDR2 SQIVND (reference sequence). CDR3 length equals 14 residues. Reverse transcription of extracted RNA yielded cDNA, which provided the sequencing template. The repertoire was sequenced with immunoSEQ multiplex PCR; TCRdb's copy has only in-frame clones and lacks some. The table has about 250,000 clones, around 64% seen once. This clone was found a few times. The treatment denotes: oral pan-JAK inhibitor, 5-10 mg twice daily. It was from alopecia areata patients that lesional scalp punch biopsies and peripheral blood were collected.

V and J are TRBV19 and TRBJ1-5, with D possibly being TRBD1 (5 bases). The material sequenced was CD4+ T cells sorted from blood, taken at roughly week 52, from a patient treated with tofacitinib. This TCR was recovered from a human donor with alopecia areata. In nucleotides, the CDR3 is TGTGCCAGTAGTCCGGGACGGCTCAATCAGCCCCAGCATTTT. This gives the protein CASSPGRLNQPQHF.